The text below deals with one T cell receptor (beta chain). Original methodology: Reference gene primer amplification gave nucleated cell count estimates. Assay used: immunoSEQ multiplex PCR; TCRdb lists only in-frame clones, some missing. V and J calls and clone size follow that table, whereas D and trimming were derived from the DNA. Of about 160,000 clones in the sample, approximately 86% were seen once. The sample is drawn from a study of blood T cell repertoires in COVID-19. Turning to the study itself: The origin of the acute and convalescent COVID-19 samples was the United States, Italy and Spain. PBMCs, B-cell-depleted T cells, or T cells were the source of the cDNA or gDNA that made up the material.

This CDR3 is 12 amino acids long. V was pared by 5 bases and J by 6 bases, with 9 bases between. Germline loops: CDR1 SGHNT, CDR2 YENEEA. The source of this sequence is a man aged 50 to 60 with active or convalescent COVID-19. The genes are TRBV11-3 and TRBJ2-3; D remains ambiguous. Source material: peripheral blood. The CDR3 sequence is CASSPGGDTQYF. CDR3 DNA: TGTGCCAGCAGCCCCGGTGGTGATACGCAGTATTTT.